One and the same sample provided the 23 T cell receptor beta chains below, sequenced in a study of blood T cell repertoires in COVID-19. The assay was immunoSEQ multiplex PCR, and TCRdb's table has in-frame clones only and misses some. This sample has roughly 200,000 clones, with around 83% found just once. Sequences were obtained from peripheral blood. The receptor source for this set is an older woman with acute or convalescent COVID-19.

The chain has TRBV9 and TRBJ2-1, with D possibly TRBD2 on 6 matching bases. Looked up from germline, CDR1 is SGDLS and CDR2 is YYNGEE. CDR3 length equals 15 residues. The ends were cut back, 0 bases at V and 7 bases at J, with 14 bases in the middle. CDR3 bases: TGTGCCAGCAGCGTAGAGGGGAGGAGAGAGAATGAGCAGTTCTTC. It codes for CASSVEGRRENEQFF. The complete variable domain, with remaining parts taken from reference TRBV9 and TRBJ2-1, reads DSGVTQTPKHLITATGQRVTLRCSPRSGDLSVYWYQQSLDQGLQFLIQYYNGEERAKGNILERFSAQQFPDLHSELNLSSLELGDSALYFCASSVEGRRENEQFFGPGTRLTVL.

The CDR3 sequence is CASSQDEPAEGQYF. CDR3 coding DNA: TGTGCCAGCAGCCAAGATGAGCCCGCGGAGGGGCAGTACTTC. V gene TRBV3-1 (or the pseudogene TRBV3-2) combines with J gene TRBJ2-7; TRBD2 might be the D (6 bases). V was cut by 0 bases and J by 9 bases, with 15 bases left in between. The CDR3 consists of 14 residues. CDR1 is LGHDT and CDR2 is YNNKEL in the germline V gene (reference sequence).

This chain uses TRBV30 with TRBJ1-1; 7 bases are a match to TRBD1. Germline V CDR1 and CDR2: GTSNPN, SVGIG (reference sequence). The CDR3 is made up of 15 amino acids. V was clipped by 1 base and J by 0 bases; unmatched bases: 5. CDR3 DNA: TGTGCCTGGAGTGCCCCTGGGACAGTGAACACTGAAGCTTTCTTT. It codes for CAWSAPGTVNTEAFF.

The chain is built from TRBV7-9 and TRBJ1-1; possible D gene TRBD1, 5 bases. The CDR3 extends over 13 amino acids. Germline V CDR1 and CDR2: SEHNR, FQNEAQ (reference sequence). With 8 bases removed from V and 0 bases from J, the gap between germline ends came to 10 bases. In nucleotides, the CDR3 is TGTGCCAGCCTACAGGAGATGAACACTGAAGCTTTCTTT. It specifies CASLQEMNTEAFF.

This clone was seen a handful of times. The chain couples TRBV3-1 (or the pseudogene TRBV3-2) to TRBJ1-2; D might be TRBD1 (5 bases). V was clipped by 1 base and J by 6 bases, with 12 bases between them. The CDR3 covers 14 residues. From germline, CDR1 is LGHDT and CDR2 YNNKEL (reference sequence). CDR3 amino acids: CASSQGGWGDGYTF. In DNA, the CDR3 is TGTGCCAGCAGCCAAGGTGGCTGGGGGGATGGCTACACCTTC.

The J gene is TRBJ2-1, the V gene TRBV5-1; possibly TRBD2 for D (6 bases). V lost 2 bases to trimming and J lost 7 bases, with 13 bases between them. The germline V gene has CDR1 SGHRS and CDR2 YFSETQ. The CDR3 covers 14 residues. The DNA for the CDR3 is TGCGCCAGCAGCTTCGAGGGAGGACGAAATGAGCAGTTCTTC. Protein: CASSFEGGRNEQFF.

The chain has TRBV6-5 and TRBJ1-2; 8 positions match TRBD1. From germline, CDR1 is MNHEY and CDR2 SVGAGI. CDR3 size: 15 residues. V lost 5 bases, J lost 4 bases, and 9 bases stayed unmatched. CDR3 residues: CASSKQGGGGYGYTF. CDR3 bases: TGTGCCAGCAGTAAACAGGGGGGCGGCGGCTATGGCTACACCTTC.

V usage is TRBV3-1 (or the pseudogene TRBV3-2) and J usage is TRBJ2-1; 10 bases are a match to TRBD1. With V trimmed by 1 base and J by 9 bases, 3 bases remained unmatched. This CDR3 is 14 amino acids long. Germline V gene data show CDR1 as LGHDT and CDR2 as YNNKEL (reference sequence). This chain's CDR3 is CASSQVGTGAEQFF. The CDR3 DNA reads as TGTGCCAGCAGCCAAGTGGGGACAGGGGCTGAGCAGTTCTTC.

The chain's CDR3 is CASSLDRGRDGYTF. Written as DNA, the CDR3 is TGCGCCAGCAGCTTGGACAGGGGGCGAGATGGCTACACCTTC. The chain has TRBV5-1 and TRBJ1-2; TRBD1 aligns across 9 bases. CDR3 length: 14 residues. Germline values: CDR1 SGHRS, CDR2 YFSETQ. V was pared by 0 bases and J by 6 bases, with 3 bases of the junction left unmatched.

The rearrangement uses TRBV9 and TRBJ2-5; 10 bases fit TRBD2. Trimming at V came to 4 bases and at J to 4 bases, leaving 4 bases not matched to a gene. The CDR3 has 14 residues. From germline, CDR1 is SGDLS and CDR2 YYNGEE. The CDR3 loop is CASSPRTSGETQYF. DNA of the CDR3: TGTGCCAGCAGCCCGAGGACTAGCGGAGAGACCCAGTACTTC.

The chain carries TRBV7-9 and TRBJ1-1, with D maybe TRBD1 (6 bases). Trimming stripped 3 bases from V and 0 bases from J, with 17 bases between. The CDR3 covers 17 residues. Germline CDR1 SEHNR, CDR2 FQNEAQ (reference sequence). CDR3 region: CASSFRQGNPMNTEAFF. The CDR3 bases are TGTGCCAGCAGCTTCCGCCAGGGGAATCCAATGAACACTGAAGCTTTCTTT.

This chain's CDR3 is CASSAASGAGEAFF. The CDR3, as DNA: TGTGCCAGCAGCGCCGCCTCAGGGGCAGGAGAAGCTTTCTTT. This chain uses TRBV5-5 with TRBJ1-1; maybe TRBD1 (6 bases). Trimming shortened V by 4 bases and J by 8 bases, and 18 bases separated the two germline ends. Per the germline V gene, CDR1 is SGHKS and CDR2 is YYEKEE (reference sequence). This CDR3 is 14 amino acids long. Complete variable domain (other parts from reference TRBV5-5 and TRBJ1-1): DAGVTQSPTHLIKTRGQQVTLRCSPISGHKSVSWYQQVLGQGPQFIFQYYEKEERGRGNFPDRFSARQFPNYSSELNVNALLLGDSALYLCASSAASGAGEAFFGQGTRLTVV.

A single count supports this clone. The chain combines TRBV6-5 with TRBJ1-6; the D is unclear. The V gene's germline CDR1 is MNHEY and CDR2 SVGAGI. The CDR3 has 16 amino acids. Trimming left V 2 bases short and J 8 bases short, with 16 bases between. The CDR3 nucleotides are TGTGCCAGCAGTTACCCCTTGAGGGTATCAGATTCACCCCTCCACTTT. It codes for CASSYPLRVSDSPLHF.

The chain couples TRBV5-1 to TRBJ2-7; TRBD1 agrees at 7 bases. Germline CDR1 and CDR2: SGHRS and YFSETQ. The CDR3 runs to 14 residues. Trimming removed 0 bases from V and 7 bases from J; junction bases left unmatched: 7. This CDR3 is CASSLGSGGEEQYF. CDR3 coding DNA: TGCGCCAGCAGCTTGGGCTCAGGGGGTGAGGAGCAGTACTTC. The whole variable domain, remainder taken from reference TRBV5-1 and TRBJ2-7, is KAGVTQTPRYLIKTRGQQVTLSCSPISGHRSVSWYQQTPGQGLQFLFEYFSETQRNKGNFPGRFSGRQFSNSRSEMNVSTLELGDSALYLCASSLGSGGEEQYFGPGTRLTVT.

In DNA, the CDR3 is TGCGCCAGCAGCTTGGACGGGAGCGCCTACAATGAGCAGTTCTTC. It yields the protein CASSLDGSAYNEQFF. J is TRBJ2-1 and V is TRBV5-1; TRBD2 might be the D (6 bases). V lost 0 bases and J lost 2, with 9 bases in between. Germline CDR1 and CDR2: SGHRS and YFSETQ. This CDR3 has 15 residues.

The chain recombines TRBV11-1 with TRBJ1-1, with D perhaps matching TRBD1 (6 bases). V was cut by 5 bases and J by 3 bases, with 16 bases left in between. Germline-derived CDR1 and CDR2 are SGHAT and FQDESV (reference sequence). CDR3 length: 15 amino acids. CDR3 residues: CASSQQGGVYTEAFF. The CDR3 nucleotides read TGTGCCAGCAGCCAACAAGGGGGGGTTTACACTGAAGCTTTCTTT.

The chain recombines TRBV9 with TRBJ2-1; D is ambiguous. The CDR3 runs to 16 residues. Germline V lookup: CDR1 SGDLS, CDR2 YYNGEE. Trimming removed 1 base at V and 0 bases at J, with 11 bases between. The CDR3 region has the DNA TGTGCCAGCAGCGTATATTTCCTCAGCTCCTACAATGAGCAGTTCTTC. The encoded protein is CASSVYFLSSYNEQFF.

The chain couples TRBV19 to TRBJ1-5; tentative D call: TRBD1 (5 bases). The CDR3 totals 11 residues. Looked up from germline, CDR1 is LNHDA and CDR2 is SQIVND (reference sequence). Between the trimmed V and J ends, which lost 6 bases and 9 bases, there was a span of 9 bases. DNA of the CDR3: TGTGCCAGTAGGCGGGGGGGGCCCCAGCATTTT. Translation: CASRRGGPQHF.

V and J are TRBV4-1 and TRBJ2-1; 8 nucleotides match TRBD1. Germline V gives CDR1 MGHRA, CDR2 YSYEKL. Germline trimming cut 4 bases from V and 7 bases from J; bases unmatched to any gene: 3. The CDR3 consists of 13 residues. The CDR3 reads CASSRTGGNEQFF. In DNA form, the CDR3 reads TGCGCCAGCAGCCGAACAGGGGGGAATGAGCAGTTCTTC.

The chain combines TRBV5-1 with TRBJ2-1, with TRBD2 matching 8 bases. Germline V gene sequence: CDR1 SGHRS, CDR2 YFSETQ. The J segment lost 6 bases and the V segment lost 3 bases, leaving 8 bases of the junction unmatched. The CDR3 consists of 15 residues. For the CDR3, the DNA is TGCGCCAGCAGCTCGACCAGCGGGAGAACCAATGAGCAGTTCTTC. Its protein is CASSSTSGRTNEQFF.

J is TRBJ1-5 and V is TRBV2; D remains unclear. Germline V lookup: CDR1 SNHLY, CDR2 FYNNEI. Trimming shortened V by 3 bases and J by 4 bases, and 13 bases separated the two germline ends. The CDR3 has 15 residues. This CDR3 is CASSEQRLSNQPQHF. The DNA of the CDR3 is TGTGCCAGCAGTGAGCAGAGGCTTAGTAATCAGCCCCAGCATTTT.

This rearrangement joins TRBV7-2 to TRBJ2-7; a weak D match, TRBD2 (6 bases). The germline V gene has CDR1 SGHTA and CDR2 FQGNSA. The CDR3 consists of 15 residues. Trimming took 2 bases from V and 4 from J, leaving 15 bases between them. CDR3 DNA: TGTGCCAGCAGCTTAAATGCGGGGCAACTTTACGAGCAGTACTTC. Translating gives CASSLNAGQLYEQYF.

The gene calls are TRBV28 and TRBJ1-2, with 12 bases that match TRBD1. Germline CDR1 MDHEN, CDR2 SYDVKM. The CDR3 contains 15 residues. V was pared by 10 bases and J by 6 bases, with 12 bases of the junction left unmatched. In nucleotides, the CDR3 is TGTGCCACCGGGACAGGGGGCCGAGAAGTCAATGGCTACACCTTC. It codes for CATGTGGREVNGYTF.